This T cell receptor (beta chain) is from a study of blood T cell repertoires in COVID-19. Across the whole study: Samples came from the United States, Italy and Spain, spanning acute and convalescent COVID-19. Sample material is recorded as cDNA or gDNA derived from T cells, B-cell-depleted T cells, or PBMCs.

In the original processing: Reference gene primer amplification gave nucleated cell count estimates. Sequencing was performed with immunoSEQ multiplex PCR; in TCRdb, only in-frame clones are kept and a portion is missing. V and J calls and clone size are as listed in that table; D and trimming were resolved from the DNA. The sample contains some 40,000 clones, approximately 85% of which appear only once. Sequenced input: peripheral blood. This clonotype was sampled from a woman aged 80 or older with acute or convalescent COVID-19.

CDR3 loop: CASSRLAGPEDTQYF. The DNA for the CDR3 is TGCGCCAGCAGTCGACTAGCGGGGCCCGAAGATACGCAGTATTTT. This chain joins TRBV10-1 and TRBJ2-3, with 11 bases identical to TRBD2. The CDR3 is 15 amino acids. CDR1 is WNHNN and CDR2 is SYGVQD in the germline V gene (reference sequence). Germline trimming cut 5 bases from V and 5 bases from J; bases unmatched to any gene: 6.